This T cell receptor beta chain was found in a study of CD8+CD57+ T cells in acquired aplastic anemia. Study-level information: Recorded DNA amounts for sorted CD4+ and CD8+ cells had an average of approximately 3.2 ug. Study findings and constraints: The study found no significant CD8+ Simpson's diversity difference between patients and controls.

The use of genomic DNA as template underpinned the TCR beta VDJ and CDR3 profiling. TCRdb passed the reads through MiXCR, listing each CDR3 protein once. Of 200,000 to 250,000 distinct CDR3 sequences listed, about half are singletons. This clonotype appeared many times. Its target is unknown. Germline V gene lookup returns CDR1 SGHRS and CDR2 YFSETQ. With V trimmed by 2 bases and J by 0 bases, 7 bases remained unmatched. The CDR3 has 17 amino acids. Only patients with CD8+CD57+ cell expansion on flow cytometry were chosen for sequencing. Severe acquired aplastic anemia was diagnosed in all patients. The sequencing sample was made of sorted CD4+, CD8+, or CD8+CD57+ T cells (not recorded which) from PBMCs. The chain is built from TRBV5-1 and TRBJ1-3, with 8 bases matching TRBD1. The TCR comes from a human donor with aplastic anemia. The CDR3 DNA follows: TGCGCCAGCAGCTTATCGGGACAGGTTAACTCTGGAAACACCATATATTTT. This gives the protein CASSLSGQVNSGNTIYF.